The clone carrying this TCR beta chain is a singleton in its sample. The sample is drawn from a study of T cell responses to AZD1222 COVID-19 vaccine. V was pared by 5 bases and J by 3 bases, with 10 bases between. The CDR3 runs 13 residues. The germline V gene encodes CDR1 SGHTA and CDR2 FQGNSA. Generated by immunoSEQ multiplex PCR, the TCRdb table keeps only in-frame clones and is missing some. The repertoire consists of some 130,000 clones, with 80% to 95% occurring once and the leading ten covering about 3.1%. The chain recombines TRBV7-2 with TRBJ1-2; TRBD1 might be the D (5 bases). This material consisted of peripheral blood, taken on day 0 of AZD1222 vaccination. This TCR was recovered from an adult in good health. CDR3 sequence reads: CASSLRDDYGYTF. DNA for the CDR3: TGTGCCAGCAGCCTCAGGGATGACTATGGCTACACCTTC.